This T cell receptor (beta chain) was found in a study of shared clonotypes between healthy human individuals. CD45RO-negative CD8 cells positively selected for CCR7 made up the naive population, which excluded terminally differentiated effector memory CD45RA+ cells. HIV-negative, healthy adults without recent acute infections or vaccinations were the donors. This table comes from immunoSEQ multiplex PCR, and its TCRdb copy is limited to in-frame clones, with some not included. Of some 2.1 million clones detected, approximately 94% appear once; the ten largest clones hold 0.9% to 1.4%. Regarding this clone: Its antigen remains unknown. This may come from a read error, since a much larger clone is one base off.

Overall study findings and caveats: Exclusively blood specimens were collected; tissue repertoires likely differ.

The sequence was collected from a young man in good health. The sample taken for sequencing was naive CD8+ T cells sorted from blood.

Written as DNA, the CDR3 is TGCGCCAGCAGCCGGGACAGGGGCTACGAGCAGTACTTC. Its protein product is CASSRDRGYEQYF. V is TRBV4-3 and J is TRBJ2-7, with 10 bases matching TRBD1. This CDR3 is 13 amino acids long. The trim removed 4 bases at V and 3 bases at J, leaving 0 bases unmatched. CDR1 is LGHNA, CDR2 YSLEER, per germline.